These 15 T cell receptor beta chains were sequenced from one sample in a study of shared clonotypes between healthy human individuals. Here immunoSEQ multiplex PCR was the method, and the copy in TCRdb shows in-frame clones only, minus some. The sample carries a few million clones, around 95% recorded once. Source material: naive CD4+ T cells sorted from blood. Subset here: CD45RA+ positively selected. The source is a man in his late teens or twenties in good health.

The DNA for the CDR3 is TGTGCCAGCAGTCGTCTGGCTCAGTATGGCTACACCTTC. Amino acids: CASSRLAQYGYTF. This rearrangement joins TRBV28 to TRBJ1-2; D uncertain. V lost 5 bases and J lost 5, with 12 bases in between. Germline V gene lookup returns CDR1 MDHEN and CDR2 SYDVKM. The CDR3 is made up of 13 amino acids.

The chain couples TRBV6-6 to TRBJ1-1, with unresolved D. The CDR3 covers 14 residues. V lost 5 bases, J lost 0 bases, and 10 bases lay in between. Per germline, CDR1 MNHNY and CDR2 SVGAGI (reference sequence). CDR3 nucleotides: TGTGCCAGCAGTCTACAGCTCATGAACACTGAAGCTTTCTTT. Amino acids: CASSLQLMNTEAFF.

V usage is TRBV11-3 and J usage is TRBJ1-4; 9 nucleotides match TRBD1. The V and J ends lost 7 bases and 0 bases, in that order; junction bases with no gene match: 12. This CDR3 is 18 amino acids long. Germline-derived CDR1 and CDR2 are SGHNT and YENEEA. The CDR3 spells CASNKTGTGPPTNEKLFF. For the CDR3, the DNA is TGTGCCAGCAACAAGACCGGGACAGGGCCCCCAACTAATGAAAAACTGTTTTTT.

V is TRBV9 and J is TRBJ2-7; D is unresolved. Germline CDR1 reads SGDLS; CDR2 reads YYNGEE. The CDR3 is 15 residues long. V was clipped by 0 bases and J by 3 bases, with 13 bases between them. In DNA, the CDR3 is TGTGCCAGCAGCGTAGCCAACCTCCCGTTCTACGAGCAGTACTTC. Translation: CASSVANLPFYEQYF.

The chain uses TRBV15 and TRBJ1-5; the match to TRBD1 covers 7 bases. After removal of 3 bases from V and 3 bases from J, the junction contained 2 bases not matched to a gene. Germline V gives CDR1 LNHNV, CDR2 YYDKDF (reference sequence). The CDR3 contains 14 residues. The CDR3 loop is CATSRDRFNQPQHF. The CDR3 nucleotides are TGTGCCACCAGCAGGGACAGGTTCAATCAGCCCCAGCATTTT.

The chain joins TRBV5-1 to TRBJ1-5; D gene unclear. Germline CDR1 and CDR2: SGHRS and YFSETQ. The CDR3 length is 16 residues. V was cut by 0 bases and J by 7 bases, with 17 bases left in between. CDR3 DNA: TGCGCCAGCAGCTTGGAGGGTGGCCAGACGGGACAGCCCCAGCATTTT. Encoded protein: CASSLEGGQTGQPQHF.

V usage is TRBV6-6 and J usage is TRBJ1-4; no firm D call. The CDR3 spans 11 residues. V lost 9 bases to trimming and J lost 3 bases, with 5 bases between them. The germline V gene has CDR1 MNHNY and CDR2 SVGAGI (reference sequence). The DNA of the CDR3 is TGTGCCAGTGAATCTAATGAAAAACTGTTTTTT. This encodes CASESNEKLFF.

The V call is TRBV10-3, the J call TRBJ2-3, with TRBD2 matching over 9 bases. The V and J ends lost 0 bases and 2 bases, in that order; junction bases with no gene match: 9. The length of the CDR3 is 18 residues. The germline gives CDR1 ENHRY, CDR2 SYGVKD. CDR3 coding DNA: TGTGCCATCAGTGAGTCCCCGAGCGGGAGGCCCACCACAGATACGCAGTATTTT. It is translated as CAISESPSGRPTTDTQYF.

This sequence joins TRBV6-5 and TRBJ1-3; D gene uncertain. Germline loops: CDR1 MNHEY, CDR2 SVGAGI. The length of the CDR3 is 15 residues. V lost 0 bases, J lost 2 bases, and 8 bases lay in between. CDR3 region: CASSYSSGTGNTIYF. CDR3 DNA sequence: TGTGCCAGCAGTTACTCTTCTGGTACTGGAAACACCATATATTTT.

The chain has TRBV4-2 and TRBJ2-2, with 7 positions matching TRBD1. In germline, CDR1 is LGHNA, CDR2 YNFKEQ. V trimming: 2 bases; J trimming: 7 bases; junction bases outside the gene matches: 7. The length of the CDR3 is 15 residues. As DNA, the CDR3 is TGTGCCAGCAGCCAAAACAGGGGCGCATACGGGGAGCTGTTTTTT. Residues: CASSQNRGAYGELFF.

This clone appeared once. CDR3 sequence: CASSGTTGVHYEQYF. The CDR3 DNA sequence: TGTGCCAGCAGCGGAACGACAGGGGTTCACTACGAGCAGTACTTC. The chain employs TRBV5-6 and TRBJ2-7; 8 nucleotides agree with TRBD1. From germline, CDR1 is SGHDT and CDR2 YYEEEE. This CDR3 has 15 residues. V was clipped by 4 bases and J by 3 bases; unmatched bases: 9.

The chain couples TRBV11-3 to TRBJ2-1, with D maybe TRBD2 (6 bases). CDR1 is SGHNT and CDR2 is YENEEA in the germline V gene. V was shortened by 4 bases and J by 8 bases, with 21 bases between the two germline ends. This CDR3 is 16 amino acids long. The CDR3 loop reads CASSSRDSGSTDEQFF. In DNA, the CDR3 is TGTGCCAGCAGCTCCAGGGACTCGGGCAGTACGGATGAGCAGTTCTTC.

The chain has TRBV18 and TRBJ2-1; possible D gene TRBD2, 5 bases. V was cut by 5 bases and J by 8 bases, with 13 bases left in between. Germline V CDR1 and CDR2: KGHSH, LQKENI. The CDR3 sequence is 13 residues long. The CDR3: CASSTEAGDEQFF. CDR3 coding DNA: TGTGCCAGCTCAACAGAGGCCGGGGATGAGCAGTTCTTC.

J is TRBJ2-5 and V is TRBV10-3; 10 nucleotides align to TRBD2. The CDR3 runs 16 residues. The junction had 12 bases not matched to a gene; V was cut back by 6 bases and J by 5 bases. Germline V gene sequence: CDR1 ENHRY, CDR2 SYGVKD. In DNA, the CDR3 is TGTGCCATCAGAGGCGAGCGGGAGGGTGCAGGGGAGACCCAGTACTTC. Its protein is CAIRGEREGAGETQYF.

This chain uses TRBV7-4 with TRBJ2-7, with 7 nucleotides matching TRBD1. J was trimmed by 6 bases and V by 2 bases; bases with no gene match: 10. Germline V gene lookup returns CDR1 SGHVT and CDR2 SQSDAQ. The CDR3 length is 15 residues. The CDR3 protein is CASSLFGQEACEQYF. The CDR3 nucleotides are TGTGCCAGCAGCTTATTCGGACAGGAGGCCTGCGAGCAGTACTTC.